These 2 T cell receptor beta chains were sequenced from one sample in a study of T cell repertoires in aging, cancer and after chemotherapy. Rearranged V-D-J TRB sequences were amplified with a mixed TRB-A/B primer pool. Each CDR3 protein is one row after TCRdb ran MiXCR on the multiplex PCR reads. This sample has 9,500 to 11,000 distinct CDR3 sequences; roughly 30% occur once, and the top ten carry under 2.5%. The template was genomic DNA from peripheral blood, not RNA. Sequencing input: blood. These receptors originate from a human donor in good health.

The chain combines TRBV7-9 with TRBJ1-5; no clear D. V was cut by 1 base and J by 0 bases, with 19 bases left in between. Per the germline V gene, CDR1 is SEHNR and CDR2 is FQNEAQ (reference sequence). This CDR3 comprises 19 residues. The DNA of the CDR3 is TGTGCCAGCAGCTTAGTCAATATACAGCCCCAGAATAGCAATCAGCCCCAGCATTTT. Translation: CASSLVNIQPQNSNQPQHF.

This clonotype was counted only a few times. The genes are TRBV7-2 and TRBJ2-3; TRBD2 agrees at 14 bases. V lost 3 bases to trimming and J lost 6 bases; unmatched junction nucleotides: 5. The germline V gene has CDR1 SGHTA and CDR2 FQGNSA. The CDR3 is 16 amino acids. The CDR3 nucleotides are TGTGCCAGCAGCTTGCTGGGACTAGCGGGGGCGGATACGCAGTATTTT. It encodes CASSLLGLAGADTQYF.